This TCR beta chain was sequenced for a study of vaccination and CD4 T cells after COVID-19. Remarks on this clonotype: Its antigen is not identified.

This CDR3 comprises 13 residues. V was shortened by 4 bases and J by 2 bases, with 7 bases between the two germline ends. Germline V gene data show CDR1 as MDHEN and CDR2 as SYDVKM. Noted treatment: approximately 9-day PBMC culture with coronavirus spike peptide pools or control peptides (ViraFEST assay). Once peptide pools had expanded antigen-specific T cells, ViraFEST sequenced TCRs. Sequence data for DNA of cultured CD4+ T cells were generated by the Oncomine TCR Beta short-read assay. TCRdb recomputed calls from the PCR reads with MiXCR, one row per CDR3 protein. The repertoire has 9,500 to 12,000 distinct CDR3 sequences, about 25% of them found once; the top ten carry approximately 24%.

This TCR was recovered from a human donor who had recovered from COVID-19. This material consisted of CD4+ T cells from blood, cultured in vitro, taken after SARS-CoV-2 vaccination. The chain has TRBV28 and TRBJ2-3; D tentatively fits TRBD1 or TRBD2 (5 bases each). Here the CDR3 reads CASSSGPTDTQYF. CDR3 bases: TGTGCCAGCAGTTCGGGGCCCACAGATACGCAGTATTTT.